Below, one TCR beta chain is given with its context. This clone was observed once. The specificity of this receptor is unknown. No base quality information exists; no much larger clone differs at one position. This sample is part of a study of T cell responses to AZD1222 COVID-19 vaccine (dated by TCRdb to 2020 to 2023). Background on the whole study: A total of just over 230 trial participants underwent TCR sequencing, of whom more than 200 had received two doses of AZD1222 and 26 had received two doses of the MenACWY control vaccine. Trial participants were enrolled by age into 18-55, 56-69 and 70-plus year subgroups, with approximately 150, 30 and 60 TCR-sequenced participants respectively. General findings and caveats noted by the study authors: Epitopes outside the regions mutated in the B.1.351 and B.1.1.7 variants were reportedly recognized by nearly half of the unique spike-specific TCRs. Only six or seven AZD1222 recipients were SARS-CoV-2 seropositive at baseline, limiting conclusions about previously exposed vaccinees. Because no day 14 peak-response samples were available, the repertoires could be characterized only after the peak T cell response. Participants were mostly white British and included more females than males, and it was suggested by the authors that clonal diversity may have been underestimated. CD4 TCRs associated with the vaccine covered the entire spike protein, and the dominant responses were in regions 160-218 and 743-854. Spike-specific TCR breadth and depth rose significantly after two AZD1222 doses compared with day 0 and with MenACWY recipients. The 56-69-year group was small, and its depth increase did not reach significance, likely because of low power.

Based on the germline V gene, the CDR1 and CDR2 sequences are SGHTA and FQGNSA. Trimming at the junction amounts to 2 bases on V and 4 bases on J, and the germline ends lie 11 bases apart. The CDR3 numbers 15 residues from cysteine through phenylalanine. Only the CDR3 part of the read is kept: 45 bases, read in frame from the first base. The time point label here, explained by the study, means: about 28 days (+/-7) after the second vaccine dose. The meaning of the sample's treatment or condition label: meningococcal conjugate vaccine given as trial control. Vaccinee samples were obtained from the UK trials COV001 and COV002, which included a single-blind randomized controlled phase 2/3 trial of AZD1222 (ChAdOx1 nCoV-19) in healthy adults. For TCRbeta chain sequencing, PBMC samples were collected from trial participants at day 0 and at day 28 after the second dose. The CDR3 regions of human TCRbeta chains were analyzed by immunosequencing. The study's own analysis went as follows. TCRs in the repertoires were compared against a reference library of SARS-CoV-2-specific TCRs that had been generated with the MIRA antigen-specificity platform. Breadth was defined as the fraction of unique TCRs that were SARS-CoV-2-associated. Depth was defined as the fraction of total T cells that were SARS-CoV-2-associated. Each spike-specific TCR was assigned to its reactive spike region and to a CD4 or CD8 class using the MIRA data. Log10-transformed breadth and depth values were compared by one-way ANOVA with Sidak's multiple comparisons tests. TCRdb's version of the immuneACCESS table is confined to in-frame rearrangements and falls short of the full clone set. An unresolved V gene accounts for under half of the shortfall where checked; the remainder is of unknown origin. That table furnishes V, J and clone size, whereas the DNA furnished D and trimming. The sample profile shows 110,000 or so clones; 75% to 95% of them were found once. Jointly, the top ten make up around 4.4% of the sample.

The rearrangement joined TRBV7-2 to TRBJ2-2, with the D segment identity uncertain. The receptor's source is an adult who received the MenACWY meningococcal vaccine as a control. The starting material was peripheral blood, obtained 28 days after the second dose of the MenACWY control vaccine. The CDR3 reads CASSLMTVATGELFF. The DNA reads as follows: TGTGCCAGCAGCTTAATGACGGTAGCCACCGGGGAGCTGTTTTTT.